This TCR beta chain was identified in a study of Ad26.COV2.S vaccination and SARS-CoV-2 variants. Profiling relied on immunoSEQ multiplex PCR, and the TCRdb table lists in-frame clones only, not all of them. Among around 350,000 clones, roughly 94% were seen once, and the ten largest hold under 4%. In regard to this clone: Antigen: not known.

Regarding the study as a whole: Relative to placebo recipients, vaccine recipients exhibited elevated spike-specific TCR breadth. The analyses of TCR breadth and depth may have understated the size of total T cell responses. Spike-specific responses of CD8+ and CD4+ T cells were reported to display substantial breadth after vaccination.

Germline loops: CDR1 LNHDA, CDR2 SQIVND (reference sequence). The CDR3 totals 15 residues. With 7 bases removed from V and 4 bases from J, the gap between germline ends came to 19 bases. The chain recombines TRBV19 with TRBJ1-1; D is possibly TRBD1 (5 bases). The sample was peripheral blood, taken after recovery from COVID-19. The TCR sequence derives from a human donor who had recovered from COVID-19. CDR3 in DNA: TGTGCCAGTATGGTAAATCACCACAGGTTCACTGAAGCTTTCTTT. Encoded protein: CASMVNHHRFTEAFF.